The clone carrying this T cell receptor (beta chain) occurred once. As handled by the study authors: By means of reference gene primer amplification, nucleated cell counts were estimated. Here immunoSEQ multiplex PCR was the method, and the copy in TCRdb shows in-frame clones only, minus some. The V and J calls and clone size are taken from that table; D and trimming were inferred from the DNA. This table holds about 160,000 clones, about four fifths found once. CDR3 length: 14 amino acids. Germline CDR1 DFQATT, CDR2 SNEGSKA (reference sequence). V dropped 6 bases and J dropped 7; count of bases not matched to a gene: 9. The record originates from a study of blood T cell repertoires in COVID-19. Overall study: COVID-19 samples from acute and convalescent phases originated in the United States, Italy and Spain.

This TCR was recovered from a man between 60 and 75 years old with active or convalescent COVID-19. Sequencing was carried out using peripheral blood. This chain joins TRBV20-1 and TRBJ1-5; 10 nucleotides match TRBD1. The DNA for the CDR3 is TGCAGTGCCAGTAGACAGGGGGCAGAACAGCCCCAGCATTTT. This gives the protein CSASRQGAEQPQHF.